This entry lists 16 T cell receptor beta chains sequenced from one sample in a study of cytomegalovirus exposure and HLA in healthy donors. A multiplex PCR was run with 60 Vbeta primers and 13 Jbeta primers. Using immunoSEQ multiplex PCR, the repertoire was profiled, and TCRdb retains in-frame clones only, with some absent. The sample lists around 100,000 clones, around 66% seen once, with 3.9% in the top ten. The sample consisted of PBMCs. The receptors were gathered from a man between 25 and 39 years old in good health and CMV-seronegative.

The gene calls are TRBV7-3 and TRBJ2-2; 10 bases fit TRBD2. J gave up 5 bases and V 2 bases, and 2 bases lay outside the gene matches. CDR1 and CDR2 from the germline V gene are SGHTA and FQGTGA. The CDR3 is 15 residues long. CDR3 DNA sequence: TGTGCCAGCAGCTTAGAGACTAGCGGGACCGGGGAGCTGTTTTTT. Amino acids: CASSLETSGTGELFF.

The gene calls are TRBV15 and TRBJ1-2, with D maybe TRBD1 (5 bases). Germline-derived CDR1 and CDR2 are LNHNV and YYDKDF (reference sequence). The CDR3 is 17 amino acids. The ends were cut back, 0 bases at V and 1 base at J, with 15 bases in the middle. CDR3 loop: CATSRDGIGGVNYGYTF. CDR3 DNA: TGTGCCACCAGCAGAGATGGAATTGGAGGGGTTAACTATGGCTACACCTTC.

This chain links TRBV20-1 with TRBJ1-2; D is unclear. There are 9 residues in the CDR3. Trimming took off 7 bases at V and 8 bases at J, with 8 bases between the two ends. Germline CDR1 is DFQATT and CDR2 is SNEGSKA (reference sequence). The CDR3 DNA reads as TGCAGTGGCCCGAGGGGCTACACCTTC. Its protein is CSGPRGYTF.

The chain uses TRBV6-1 and TRBJ2-7; D possibly corresponds to TRBD2 (6 bases). V was pared by 2 bases and J by 3 bases, with 14 bases between. Per germline, CDR1 MNHNS and CDR2 SASEGT. CDR3 length equals 15 residues. The CDR3 spells CASSEIGQGGYEQYF. CDR3 in DNA: TGTGCCAGCAGTGAAATAGGCCAGGGAGGCTACGAGCAGTACTTC.

The chain recombines TRBV10-3 with TRBJ2-7; 12 bases agree with TRBD2. CDR1 and CDR2 (germline): ENHRY, SYGVKD. Unmatched junction bases numbered 14, after V lost 6 bases and J lost 5 bases. The CDR3 totals 17 residues. In DNA, the CDR3 is TGTGCCATCAGACCCGGGACTAGCGGGTTTCTCGTCCACGAGCAGTACTTC. This sequence encodes CAIRPGTSGFLVHEQYF.

V is TRBV5-1 and J is TRBJ2-2; D unclear. CDR1 is SGHRS and CDR2 is YFSETQ in the germline V gene. The CDR3 contains 16 residues. The V and J ends lost 1 base and 0 bases respectively, with 10 bases between them. CDR3 loop: CASSLNPATNTGELFF. Here the CDR3 DNA reads TGCGCCAGCAGCTTGAATCCAGCGACGAACACCGGGGAGCTGTTTTTT.

This chain links TRBV18 with TRBJ1-1; perhaps TRBD1 as D (6 bases). This CDR3 is 13 amino acids long. With 6 bases removed from V and 3 bases from J, the gap between germline ends came to 11 bases. Germline values: CDR1 KGHSH, CDR2 LQKENI. The DNA for the CDR3 is TGTGCCAGCTCCCAAACAGGGTACACTGAAGCTTTCTTT. It specifies CASSQTGYTEAFF.

V usage is TRBV30 and J usage is TRBJ1-2; D remains unclear. The CDR3 is 12 amino acids. The V gene's germline CDR1 is GTSNPN and CDR2 SVGIG (reference sequence). Deletions cut 0 bases from V and 7 bases from J, with 9 bases between. The CDR3 spells CAWSVHPGGYTF. CDR3 in DNA: TGTGCCTGGAGTGTACACCCGGGTGGCTACACCTTC.

This clone was found a few times. The chain carries TRBV30 and TRBJ2-1; 8 bases are a match to TRBD1. The germline gives CDR1 GTSNPN, CDR2 SVGIG (reference sequence). The CDR3 contains 17 residues. V dropped 0 bases and J dropped 8; count of bases not matched to a gene: 15. For the CDR3, the DNA is TGTGCCTGGAGTGTACTCCCGGCAGGGGGCGTTATTGATGAGCAGTTCTTC. It codes for CAWSVLPAGGVIDEQFF. Drawing the rest from reference TRBV30 and TRBJ2-1, the complete variable domain is SQTIHQWPATLVQPVGSPLSLECTVEGTSNPNLYWYRQAAGRGLQLLFYSVGIGQISSEVPQNLSASRPQDRQFILSSKKLLLSDSGFYLCAWSVLPAGGVIDEQFFGPGTRLTVL.

The J gene is TRBJ1-2, the V gene TRBV6-5, with a possible D match to TRBD1 (6 bases). Trimming shortened V by 5 bases and J by 5 bases, and 15 bases separated the two germline ends. This CDR3 is built from 14 residues. Germline V CDR1 and CDR2: MNHEY, SVGAGI. The CDR3 protein is CASSSGQSEYGYTF. CDR3 nucleotides: TGTGCCAGCAGTAGCGGACAGAGCGAATATGGCTACACCTTC.

The chain links TRBV4-2 to TRBJ2-7; D call uncertain. V gave up 0 bases and J gave up 4 bases, with 7 bases separating them. CDR1 LGHNA and CDR2 YNFKEQ come from the germline V gene. This CDR3 region has 13 residues. As DNA, the CDR3 is TGTGCCAGCAGCCAAGACCACAAGTACGAGCAGTACTTC. It yields the protein CASSQDHKYEQYF.

The chain recombines TRBV5-5 with TRBJ1-1; 10 bases map to TRBD1. The CDR3 spans 16 residues. V was pared by 4 bases and J by 0 bases, with 6 bases of the junction left unmatched. From germline, CDR1 is SGHKS and CDR2 YYEKEE (reference sequence). The CDR3 sequence is CASSPTGGRMNTEAFF. The CDR3 nucleotides read TGTGCCAGCAGCCCGACAGGGGGCAGAATGAACACTGAAGCTTTCTTT.

V gene TRBV7-3 combines with J gene TRBJ2-5; D unclear. The CDR3 contains 13 residues. Per germline, CDR1 SGHTA and CDR2 FQGTGA. Trimming shortened V by 1 base and J by 7 bases, and 10 bases separated the two germline ends. CDR3 sequence reads: CASSLIQDGTQYF. The CDR3 region has the DNA TGTGCCAGCAGCTTAATACAAGATGGGACCCAGTACTTC.

A few counts support this clone. The CDR3 loop reads CSATGNYGYTF. The DNA for the CDR3 is TGCAGTGCTACCGGGAACTATGGCTACACCTTC. This chain joins TRBV20-1 and TRBJ1-2; D is unclear. The CDR3 runs to 11 residues. Trimming cost V 4 bases and J 2 bases, with 5 bases left between them. The germline gives CDR1 DFQATT, CDR2 SNEGSKA (reference sequence).

CDR3 coding DNA: TGTGCCTGGGGCCTTTCGTACTACACTTATGGCTACACCTTC. This encodes CAWGLSYYTYGYTF. The chain carries TRBV30 and TRBJ1-2, with unresolved D. V shed 5 bases and J shed 5 bases, with 18 bases lying between them. The CDR3 loop spans 14 amino acids. Germline CDR1 and CDR2: GTSNPN and SVGIG (reference sequence).

The CDR3, as DNA: TGTGCCAGCAGCTCCACGCCCGGCTACAATGAGCAGTTCTTC. Its protein product is CASSSTPGYNEQFF. The V gene is TRBV11-1, the J gene TRBJ2-1; D call uncertain. Germline CDR1 reads SGHAT; CDR2 reads FQDESV (reference sequence). V shed 4 bases and J shed 3 bases, with 10 bases lying between them. This CDR3 is built from 14 residues.